The clone carrying this T cell receptor (beta chain) was detected only once. This sample was taken from a study of CD8 T cells in Susac syndrome. Trimming took off 3 bases at V and 4 bases at J, with 16 bases between the two ends. In germline, CDR1 is LNHNV, CDR2 YYDKDF (reference sequence). This CDR3 is built from 16 residues. Random hexamers primed reverse transcription of about 0.5 to 1 ug RNA. TCRdb re-called the immunoSEQ multiplex PCR reads through MiXCR, storing one row per CDR3 protein. The sample holds 160,000 or so distinct CDR3 sequences, around 95% seen once. TEMRA cells were FACS-enriched, and CD8+ and CD4+ T cells were isolated negatively.

The receptor was derived from a human donor with multiple sclerosis. Sequences were obtained from CD8+ T cells from PBMCs. The gene calls are TRBV15 and TRBJ1-5; D call uncertain. CDR3 residues: CATSSEEAWSNQPQHF. CDR3 in DNA: TGTGCCACCAGCAGTGAGGAGGCCTGGTCAAATCAGCCCCAGCATTTT.